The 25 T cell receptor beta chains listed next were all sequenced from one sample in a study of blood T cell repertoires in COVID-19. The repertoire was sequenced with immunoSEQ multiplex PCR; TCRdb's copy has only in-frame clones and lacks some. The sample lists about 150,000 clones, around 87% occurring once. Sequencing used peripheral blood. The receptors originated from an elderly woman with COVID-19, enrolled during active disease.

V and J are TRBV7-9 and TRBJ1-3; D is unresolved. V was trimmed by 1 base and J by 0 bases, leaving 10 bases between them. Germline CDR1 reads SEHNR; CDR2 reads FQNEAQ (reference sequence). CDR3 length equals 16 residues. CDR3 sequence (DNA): TGTGCCAGCAGCTTAGAGGCGACTTCCTCTGGAAACACCATATATTTT. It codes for CASSLEATSSGNTIYF.

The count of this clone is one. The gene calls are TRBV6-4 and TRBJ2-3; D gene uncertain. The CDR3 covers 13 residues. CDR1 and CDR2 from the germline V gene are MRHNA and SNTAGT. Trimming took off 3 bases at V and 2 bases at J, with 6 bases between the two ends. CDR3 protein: CASSDTDTDTQYF. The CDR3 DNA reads TGTGCCAGCAGTGATACAGACACAGATACGCAGTATTTT.

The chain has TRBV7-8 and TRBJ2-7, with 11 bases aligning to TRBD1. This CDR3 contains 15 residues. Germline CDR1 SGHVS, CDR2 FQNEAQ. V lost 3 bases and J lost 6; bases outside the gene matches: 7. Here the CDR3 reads CASSFTSGQGAEQYF. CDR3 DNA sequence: TGTGCCAGCAGCTTCACGAGCGGACAGGGGGCCGAGCAGTACTTC.

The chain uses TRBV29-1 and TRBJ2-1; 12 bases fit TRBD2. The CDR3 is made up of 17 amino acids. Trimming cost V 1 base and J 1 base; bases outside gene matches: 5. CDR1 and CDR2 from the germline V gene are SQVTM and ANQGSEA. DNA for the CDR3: TGCAGCGTTGAAGCTAGCGGGAGGGGCATGTCCTACAATGAGCAGTTCTTC. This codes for CSVEASGRGMSYNEQFF.

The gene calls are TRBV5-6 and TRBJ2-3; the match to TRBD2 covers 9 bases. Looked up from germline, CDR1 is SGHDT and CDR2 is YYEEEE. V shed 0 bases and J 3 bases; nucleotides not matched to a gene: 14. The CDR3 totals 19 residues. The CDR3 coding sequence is TGTGCCAGCAGCTTGGGTCCAGCGGGAGGCCGAGTGGGGACAGATACGCAGTATTTT. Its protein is CASSLGPAGGRVGTDTQYF.

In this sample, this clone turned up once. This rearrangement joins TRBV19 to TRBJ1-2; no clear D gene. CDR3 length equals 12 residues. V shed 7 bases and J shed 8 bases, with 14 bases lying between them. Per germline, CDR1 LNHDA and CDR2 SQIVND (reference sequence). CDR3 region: CASTGLAGGYTF. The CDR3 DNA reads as TGTGCCAGTACGGGATTGGCGGGGGGCTACACCTTC. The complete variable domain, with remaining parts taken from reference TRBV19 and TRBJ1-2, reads DGGITQSPKYLFRKEGQNVTLSCEQNLNHDAMYWYRQDPGQGLRLIYYSQIVNDFQKGDIAEGYSVSREKKESFPLTVTSAQKNPTAFYLCASTGLAGGYTFGSGTRLTVV.

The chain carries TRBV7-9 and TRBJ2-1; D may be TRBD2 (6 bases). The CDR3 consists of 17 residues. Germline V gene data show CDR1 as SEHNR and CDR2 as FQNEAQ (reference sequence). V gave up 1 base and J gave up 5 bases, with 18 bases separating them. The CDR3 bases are TGTGCCAGCAGCTTAGAGCTTTTGCTAGCGATAAACAATGAGCAGTTCTTC. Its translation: CASSLELLLAINNEQFF.

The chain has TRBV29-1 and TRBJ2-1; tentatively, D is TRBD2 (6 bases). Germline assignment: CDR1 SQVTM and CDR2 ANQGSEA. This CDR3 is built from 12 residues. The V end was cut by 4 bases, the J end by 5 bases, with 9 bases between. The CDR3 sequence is CSVVGSDNEQFF. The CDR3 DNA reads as TGCAGCGTTGTCGGGAGCGACAATGAGCAGTTCTTC.

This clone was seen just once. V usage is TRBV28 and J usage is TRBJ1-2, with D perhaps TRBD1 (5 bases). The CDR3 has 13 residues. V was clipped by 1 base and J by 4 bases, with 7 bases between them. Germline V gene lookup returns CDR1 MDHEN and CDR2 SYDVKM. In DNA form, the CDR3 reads TGTGCCAGCAGTTTATCGACAGCCTATGGCTACACCTTC. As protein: CASSLSTAYGYTF.

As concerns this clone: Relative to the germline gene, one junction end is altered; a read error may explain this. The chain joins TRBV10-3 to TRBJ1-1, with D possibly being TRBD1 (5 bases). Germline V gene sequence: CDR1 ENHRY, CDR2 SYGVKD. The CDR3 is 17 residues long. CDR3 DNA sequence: TGTGCCATCACTGAGGAAACTTACGGGGGTACGAACACTGAAGCTTTCTTT. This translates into CAITEETYGGTNTEAFF.

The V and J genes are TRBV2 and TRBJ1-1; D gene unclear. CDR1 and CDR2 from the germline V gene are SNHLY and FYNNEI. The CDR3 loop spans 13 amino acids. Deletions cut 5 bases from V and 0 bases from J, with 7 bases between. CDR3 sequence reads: CASSLSMNTEAFF. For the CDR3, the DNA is TGTGCCAGCAGTTTAAGCATGAACACTGAAGCTTTCTTT.

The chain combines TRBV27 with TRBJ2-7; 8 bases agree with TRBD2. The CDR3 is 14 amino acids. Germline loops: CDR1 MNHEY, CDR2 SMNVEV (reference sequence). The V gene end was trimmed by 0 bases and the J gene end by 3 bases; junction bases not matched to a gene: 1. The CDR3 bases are TGTGCCAGCAGTTTATCGACTAGCGTCTACGAGCAGTACTTC. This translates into CASSLSTSVYEQYF.

Here the CDR3 reads CASSRGQGYNEKLFF. CDR3 DNA sequence: TGCGCCAGCAGCCGGGGACAGGGGTATAATGAAAAACTGTTTTTT. V and J are TRBV5-1 and TRBJ1-4; TRBD1 matches at 10 bases. J was trimmed by 4 bases and V by 4 bases; bases with no gene match: 4. Per the germline V gene, CDR1 is SGHRS and CDR2 is YFSETQ. The CDR3 is made up of 15 amino acids. The full variable domain, its missing parts supplied by reference TRBV5-1 and TRBJ1-4, is KAGVTQTPRYLIKTRGQQVTLSCSPISGHRSVSWYQQTPGQGLQFLFEYFSETQRNKGNFPGRFSGRQFSNSRSEMNVSTLELGDSALYLCASSRGQGYNEKLFFGSGTQLSVL.

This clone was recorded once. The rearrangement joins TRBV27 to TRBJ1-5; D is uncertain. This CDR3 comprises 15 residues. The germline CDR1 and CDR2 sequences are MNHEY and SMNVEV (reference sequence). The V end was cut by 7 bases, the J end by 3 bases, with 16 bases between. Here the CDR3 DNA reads TGTGCCAGCACTCCCACCGGCAGGATCAATCAGCCCCAGCATTTT. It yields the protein CASTPTGRINQPQHF.

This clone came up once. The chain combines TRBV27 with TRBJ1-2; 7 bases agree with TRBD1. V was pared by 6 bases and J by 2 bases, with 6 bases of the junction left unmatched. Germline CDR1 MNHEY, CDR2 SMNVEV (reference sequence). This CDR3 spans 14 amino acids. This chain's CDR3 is CASSNRQGNYGYTF. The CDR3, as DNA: TGTGCCAGCAGCAACAGACAGGGAAACTATGGCTACACCTTC.

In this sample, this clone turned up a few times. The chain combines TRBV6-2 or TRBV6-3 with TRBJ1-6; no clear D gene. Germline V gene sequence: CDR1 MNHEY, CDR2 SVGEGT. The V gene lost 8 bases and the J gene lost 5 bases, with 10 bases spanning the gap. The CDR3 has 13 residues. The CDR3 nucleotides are TGTGCCAGCGGCCGGGGAGATAATTCACCCCTCCACTTT. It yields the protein CASGRGDNSPLHF.

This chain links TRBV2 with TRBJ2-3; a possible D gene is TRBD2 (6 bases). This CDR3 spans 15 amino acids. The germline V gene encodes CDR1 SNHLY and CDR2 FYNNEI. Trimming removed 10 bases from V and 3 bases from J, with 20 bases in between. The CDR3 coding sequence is TGTGCCACCTCAGGCGGAACTAGCAGGACAGATACGCAGTATTTT. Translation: CATSGGTSRTDTQYF.

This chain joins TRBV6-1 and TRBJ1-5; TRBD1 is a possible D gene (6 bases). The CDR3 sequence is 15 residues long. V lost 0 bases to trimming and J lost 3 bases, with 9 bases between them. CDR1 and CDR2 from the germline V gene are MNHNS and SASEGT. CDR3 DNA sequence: TGTGCCAGCAGTGAAGCTGTGGGGGCCAATCAGCCCCAGCATTTT. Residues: CASSEAVGANQPQHF.

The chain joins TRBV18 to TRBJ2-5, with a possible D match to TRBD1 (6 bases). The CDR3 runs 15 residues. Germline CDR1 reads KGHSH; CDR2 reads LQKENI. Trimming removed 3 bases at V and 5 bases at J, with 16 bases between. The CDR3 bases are TGTGCCAGCTCACCTCTTGGACAGTTTGCGGAGACCCAGTACTTC. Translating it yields CASSPLGQFAETQYF.

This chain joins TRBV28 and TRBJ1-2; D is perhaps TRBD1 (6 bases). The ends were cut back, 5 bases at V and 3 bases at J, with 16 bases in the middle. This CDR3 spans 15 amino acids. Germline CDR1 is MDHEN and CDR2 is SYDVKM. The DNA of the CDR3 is TGTGCCAGCAGTGGTGGGGGGGGCCGAGACTATGGCTACACCTTC. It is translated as CASSGGGGRDYGYTF.

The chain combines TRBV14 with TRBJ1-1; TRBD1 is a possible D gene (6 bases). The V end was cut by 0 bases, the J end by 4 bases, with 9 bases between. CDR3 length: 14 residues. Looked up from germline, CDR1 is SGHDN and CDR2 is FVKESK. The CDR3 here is CASSQDRGGTEAFF. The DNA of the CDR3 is TGTGCCAGCAGCCAAGACAGGGGCGGCACTGAAGCTTTCTTT.

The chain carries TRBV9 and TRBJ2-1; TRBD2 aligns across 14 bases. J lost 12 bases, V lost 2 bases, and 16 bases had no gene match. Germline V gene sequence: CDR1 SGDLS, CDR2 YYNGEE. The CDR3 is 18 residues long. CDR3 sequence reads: CASSVGLAGDNPRNGQFF. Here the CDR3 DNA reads TGTGCCAGCAGCGTGGGACTAGCGGGAGACAACCCTCGGAACGGGCAGTTCTTC.

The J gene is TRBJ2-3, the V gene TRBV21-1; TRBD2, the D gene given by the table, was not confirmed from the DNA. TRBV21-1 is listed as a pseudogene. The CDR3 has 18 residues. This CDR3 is CASSIIWTSGSEADTQYF. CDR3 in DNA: TGTGCCAGCAGCATTATTTGGACTAGCGGGAGTGAGGCAGATACGCAGTATTTT.

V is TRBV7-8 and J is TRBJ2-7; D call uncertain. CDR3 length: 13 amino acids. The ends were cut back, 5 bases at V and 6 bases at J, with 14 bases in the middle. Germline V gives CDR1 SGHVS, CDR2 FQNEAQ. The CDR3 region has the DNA TGTGCCAGCAGCACAAAGCTAGGTAGCGAGCAGTACTTC. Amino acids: CASSTKLGSEQYF.

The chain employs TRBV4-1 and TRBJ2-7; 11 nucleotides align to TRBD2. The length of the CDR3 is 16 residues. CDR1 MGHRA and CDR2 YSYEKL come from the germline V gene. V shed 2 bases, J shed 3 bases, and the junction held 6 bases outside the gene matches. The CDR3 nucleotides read TGCGCCAGCAGCCAATTAGCGGGAGGGATGGTCTACGAGCAGTACTTC. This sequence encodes CASSQLAGGMVYEQYF.